The sequence of this T cell receptor beta chain was determined in a study of CD8 T cells in Susac syndrome. General study results and limits: As the study acknowledged, the number of individuals who were part of its TCR sequencing and HLA analysis was relatively small.

This CDR3 has 14 amino acids. The germline V gene encodes CDR1 MDHEN and CDR2 SYDVKM. The V segment lost 6 bases and the J segment 0 bases; nucleotides outside the gene matches: 5. The study sequenced TCR beta in blood CD8+ and CD4+ T cells. Turning to this clonotype: Its antigen is still unknown.

Reverse transcription of roughly 0.5 to 1 ug RNA used random hexamers. Multiplex PCR with immunoSEQ amplified the TCR beta CDR3 across 54 Vbeta and 13 Jbeta. TCRdb independently ran MiXCR on the immunoSEQ multiplex PCR reads; one entry per CDR3 protein. The sample lists about 290,000 distinct CDR3 sequences, approximately 85% occurring once. The sequenced sample was CD8+ T cells from PBMCs. This chain joins TRBV28 and TRBJ2-7; TRBD1 matches 7 bases. This TCR came from a human donor with multiple sclerosis. In DNA form, the CDR3 reads TGTGCCAGCAGACAAACAGGGGCCTCCTACGAGCAGTACTTC. Translated: CASRQTGASYEQYF.